The 13 T cell receptor beta chains below come from one sample, sequenced in a study of OX40 agonist ivuxolimab in advanced cancers. Sequenced by immunoSEQ multiplex PCR; TCRdb stores in-frame clones only, minus some. The table includes 9,500 to 12,000 clones, over 60% detected once. The sequenced sample was CD4+ or CD8+ T cells sorted from blood, obtained in a trial of the OX40 agonist ivuxolimab. All receptors come from an adult with an advanced solid tumor such as melanoma, head and neck, liver or kidney cancer.

This clone was picked up one time. This chain connects TRBV28 to TRBJ1-1, with TRBD1 matching 8 bases. V gave up 5 bases and J gave up 11 bases; unmatched junction bases: 4. Germline CDR1 MDHEN, CDR2 SYDVKM. The CDR3 has 11 amino acids. CDR3 coding DNA: TGTGCCAGCAGTACGACAGGGGTTGCTTTCTTT. Its protein is CASSTTGVAFF.

V usage is TRBV6-6 and J usage is TRBJ1-4; D is perhaps TRBD1 (6 bases). Germline loops: CDR1 MNHNY, CDR2 SVGAGI (reference sequence). V dropped 3 bases and J dropped 5 bases, with 13 bases sitting between them. The CDR3 covers 15 residues. CDR3 in DNA: TGTGCCAGCAGTTATGATTGGACAGACAATGAAAAACTGTTTTTT. This codes for CASSYDWTDNEKLFF.

V usage is TRBV4-1 and J usage is TRBJ1-2; D is perhaps TRBD1 (6 bases). CDR1 MGHRA and CDR2 YSYEKL come from the germline V gene. Trimming stripped 0 bases from V and 2 bases from J, with 19 bases between. This CDR3 has 18 residues. The CDR3 is CASSQDTTGWEANYGYTF. The CDR3 DNA sequence: TGCGCCAGCAGCCAAGATACGACAGGTTGGGAGGCAAACTATGGCTACACCTTC.

V is TRBV6-6 and J is TRBJ2-7; D remains ambiguous. The CDR3 loop spans 14 amino acids. Looked up from germline, CDR1 is MNHNY and CDR2 is SVGAGI (reference sequence). Trimming left V 8 bases short and J 4 bases short, with 18 bases between. CDR3: CASSMGSRLYEQYF. CDR3 sequence (DNA): TGTGCCAGCTCTATGGGGTCCAGACTTTACGAGCAGTACTTC.

This clone was recorded once. The rearrangement links TRBV13 to TRBJ1-5; possibly TRBD1 for D (5 bases). The CDR3 extends over 18 amino acids. CDR1 is PRHDT and CDR2 is FYEKMQ in the germline V gene (reference sequence). Trimming cost V 4 bases and J 2 bases, with 21 bases left between them. DNA for the CDR3: TGTGCCAGCAGCTCTACTACCCTGGGGGGTATTGGCAATCAGCCCCAGCATTTT. This codes for CASSSTTLGGIGNQPQHF.

This clone appeared a few times. V is TRBV2 and J is TRBJ2-3; TRBD1 aligns across 10 bases. V shed 2 bases and J 4 bases; nucleotides not matched to a gene: 9. The V gene's germline CDR1 is SNHLY and CDR2 FYNNEI. This CDR3 region has 17 residues. This CDR3 reads CASSEPRDRGSADTQYF. DNA of the CDR3: TGTGCCAGCAGTGAACCTCGGGACAGGGGAAGTGCAGATACGCAGTATTTT.

The chain carries TRBV18 and TRBJ1-6; D is unclear. Trimming stripped 2 bases from V and 3 bases from J, with 2 bases between. CDR1 and CDR2 (germline): KGHSH, LQKENI. This CDR3 is built from 13 residues. The CDR3 coding sequence is TGTGCCAGCTCACCAAACTATAATTCACCCCTCCACTTT. Protein product: CASSPNYNSPLHF.

The gene calls are TRBV7-6 and TRBJ2-2; no clear D. The germline V gene has CDR1 SGHVS and CDR2 FNYEAQ. This CDR3 is built from 14 residues. Trimming removed 5 bases at V and 6 bases at J, with 13 bases between. For the CDR3, the DNA is TGTGCCAGCAGCGCTCTGCTTATGGCCGGGGAGCTGTTTTTT. Translation gives CASSALLMAGELFF.

This rearrangement joins TRBV6-6 to TRBJ2-7, with 7 bases fitting TRBD1. The ends lost 7 bases at V and 3 bases at J; junction bases unmatched: 6. The CDR3 sequence is 13 residues long. From germline, CDR1 is MNHNY and CDR2 SVGAGI (reference sequence). The CDR3, as DNA: TGTGCCAGCATTAGGGACAGTGGCTACGAGCAGTACTTC. This translates into CASIRDSGYEQYF.

The V gene is TRBV6-1, the J gene TRBJ1-5; D gene uncertain. The CDR3 runs 14 residues. From germline, CDR1 is MNHNS and CDR2 SASEGT. Trimming shortened V by 6 bases and J by 2 bases, and 11 bases separated the two germline ends. The CDR3 DNA sequence: TGTGCCAGCAGCGCACCGGCAGGCAATCAGCCCCAGCATTTT. Its translation is CASSAPAGNQPQHF.

By share of the sample, this clone is medium-sized. The chain uses TRBV19 and TRBJ1-5; D gene uncertain. V was pared by 8 bases and J by 4 bases, with 12 bases between. CDR3 length: 13 residues. Germline CDR1 reads LNHDA; CDR2 reads SQIVND (reference sequence). The CDR3 nucleotides read TGTGCCAGTGGTGGAGGTGGGAATCAGCCCCAGCATTTT. Protein product: CASGGGGNQPQHF.

The chain couples TRBV4-2 to TRBJ1-1; 7 nucleotides match TRBD1. Germline V lookup: CDR1 LGHNA, CDR2 YNFKEQ. The CDR3 length is 15 residues. The junction had 6 bases not matched to a gene; V was cut back by 1 base and J by 4 bases. Here the CDR3 reads CASSQGDRVATEAFF. The CDR3 nucleotides read TGTGCCAGCAGCCAAGGTGACAGGGTGGCCACTGAAGCTTTCTTT.

CDR3 amino acids: CASSQRWGTNEKLFF. In DNA, the CDR3 is TGTGCCAGCAGTCAGAGGTGGGGAACTAATGAAAAACTGTTTTTT. The chain links TRBV28 to TRBJ1-4; no definite D call. CDR3 length: 15 amino acids. CDR1 is MDHEN, CDR2 SYDVKM, per germline. V lost 5 bases, J lost 1 base, and 11 bases lay in between.